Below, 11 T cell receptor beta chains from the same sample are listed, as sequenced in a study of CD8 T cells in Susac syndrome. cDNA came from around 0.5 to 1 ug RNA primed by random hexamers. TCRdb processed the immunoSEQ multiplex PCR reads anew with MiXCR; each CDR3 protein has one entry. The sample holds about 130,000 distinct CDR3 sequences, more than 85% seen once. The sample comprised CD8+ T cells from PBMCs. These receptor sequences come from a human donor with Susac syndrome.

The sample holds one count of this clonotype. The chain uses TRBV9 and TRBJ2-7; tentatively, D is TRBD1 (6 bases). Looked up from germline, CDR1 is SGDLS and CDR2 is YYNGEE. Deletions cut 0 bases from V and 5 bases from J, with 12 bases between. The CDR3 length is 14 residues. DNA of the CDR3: TGTGCCAGCAGCGTAGGATCAGGGGACCACGAGCAGTACTTC. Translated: CASSVGSGDHEQYF. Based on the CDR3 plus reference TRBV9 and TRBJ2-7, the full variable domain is DSGVTQTPKHLITATGQRVTLRCSPRSGDLSVYWYQQSLDQGLQFLIQYYNGEERAKGNILERFSAQQFPDLHSELNLSSLELGDSALYFCASSVGSGDHEQYFGPGTRLTVT.

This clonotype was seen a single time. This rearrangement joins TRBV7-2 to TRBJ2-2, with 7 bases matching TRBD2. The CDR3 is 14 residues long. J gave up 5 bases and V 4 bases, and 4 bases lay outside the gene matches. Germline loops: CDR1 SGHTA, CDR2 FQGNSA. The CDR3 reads CASSSTSATGELFF. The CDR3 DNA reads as TGTGCCAGCAGCTCTACTAGCGCAACCGGGGAGCTGTTTTTT.

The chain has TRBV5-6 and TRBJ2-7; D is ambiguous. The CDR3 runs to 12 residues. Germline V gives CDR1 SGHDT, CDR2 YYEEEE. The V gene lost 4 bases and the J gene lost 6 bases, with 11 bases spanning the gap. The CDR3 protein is CASSLPNLEQYF. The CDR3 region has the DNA TGTGCCAGCAGCCTCCCTAATCTCGAGCAGTACTTC.

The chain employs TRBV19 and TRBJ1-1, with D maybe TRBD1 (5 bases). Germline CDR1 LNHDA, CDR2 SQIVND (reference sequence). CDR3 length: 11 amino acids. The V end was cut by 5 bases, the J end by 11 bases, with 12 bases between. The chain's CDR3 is CASSPGPAAFF. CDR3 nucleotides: TGTGCCAGTAGTCCAGGGCCGGCGGCTTTCTTT.

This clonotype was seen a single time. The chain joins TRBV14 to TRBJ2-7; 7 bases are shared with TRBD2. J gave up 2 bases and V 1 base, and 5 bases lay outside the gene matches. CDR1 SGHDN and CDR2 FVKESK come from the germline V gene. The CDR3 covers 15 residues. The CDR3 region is CASSQGSSGAYEQYF. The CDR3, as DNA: TGTGCCAGCAGCCAAGGATCTAGCGGCGCCTACGAGCAGTACTTC.

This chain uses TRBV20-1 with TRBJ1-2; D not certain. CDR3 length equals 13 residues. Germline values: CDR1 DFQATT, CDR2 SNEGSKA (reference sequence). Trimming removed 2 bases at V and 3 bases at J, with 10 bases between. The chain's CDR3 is CSARHYRDYGYTF. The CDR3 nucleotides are TGCAGTGCTAGACATTATAGGGACTATGGCTACACCTTC.

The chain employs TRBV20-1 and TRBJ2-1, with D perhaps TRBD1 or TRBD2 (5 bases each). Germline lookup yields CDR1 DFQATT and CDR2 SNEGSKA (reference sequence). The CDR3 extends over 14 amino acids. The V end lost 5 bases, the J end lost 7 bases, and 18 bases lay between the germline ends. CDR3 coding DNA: TGCAGTGCTCCCCGGGACGTGGGGGAAAATGAGCAGTTCTTC. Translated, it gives CSAPRDVGENEQFF.

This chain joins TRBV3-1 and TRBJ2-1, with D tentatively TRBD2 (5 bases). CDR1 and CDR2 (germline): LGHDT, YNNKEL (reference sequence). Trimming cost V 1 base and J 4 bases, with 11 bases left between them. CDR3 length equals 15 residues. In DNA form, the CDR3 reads TGTGCCAGCAGCCAAGGGACTGGAAGGTACAATGAGCAGTTCTTC. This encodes CASSQGTGRYNEQFF.

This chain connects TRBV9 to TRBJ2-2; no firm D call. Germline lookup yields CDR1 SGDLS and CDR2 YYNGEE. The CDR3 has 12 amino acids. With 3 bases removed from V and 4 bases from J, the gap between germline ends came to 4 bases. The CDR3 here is CASSASTGELFF. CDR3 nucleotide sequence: TGTGCCAGCAGCGCCAGCACCGGGGAGCTGTTTTTT.

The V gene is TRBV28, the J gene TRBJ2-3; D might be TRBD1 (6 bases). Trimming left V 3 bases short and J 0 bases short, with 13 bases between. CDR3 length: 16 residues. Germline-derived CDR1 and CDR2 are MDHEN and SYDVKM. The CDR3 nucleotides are TGTGCCAGCAGTTTGCCCAGAAGGGGGAGCACAGATACGCAGTATTTT. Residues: CASSLPRRGSTDTQYF.

The CDR3 reads CATTPLGAANYGYTF. For the CDR3, the DNA is TGTGCCACCACTCCCTTGGGGGCGGCGAACTATGGCTACACCTTC. This rearrangement joins TRBV12-3 or TRBV12-4 to TRBJ1-2; perhaps TRBD1 as D (6 bases). The V gene lost 10 bases and the J gene lost 2 bases, with 20 bases spanning the gap. The CDR3 covers 15 residues.